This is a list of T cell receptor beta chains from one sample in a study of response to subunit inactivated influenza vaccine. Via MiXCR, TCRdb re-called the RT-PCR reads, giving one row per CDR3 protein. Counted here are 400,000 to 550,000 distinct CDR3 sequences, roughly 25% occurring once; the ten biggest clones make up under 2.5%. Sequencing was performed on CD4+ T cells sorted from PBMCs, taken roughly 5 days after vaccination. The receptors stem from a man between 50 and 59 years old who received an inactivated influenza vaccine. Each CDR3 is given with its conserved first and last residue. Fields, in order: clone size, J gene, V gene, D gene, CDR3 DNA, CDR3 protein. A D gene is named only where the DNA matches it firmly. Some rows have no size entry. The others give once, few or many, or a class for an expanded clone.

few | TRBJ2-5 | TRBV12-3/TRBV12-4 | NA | TGTGCCAGCAGTTACCGAGTCAGAGAGACCCAGTACTTC | CASSYRVRETQYF
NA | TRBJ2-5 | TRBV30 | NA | TGTGCCTGGAGACGACCCCCGGCAGAGACCCAGTACTTC | CAWRRPPAETQYF
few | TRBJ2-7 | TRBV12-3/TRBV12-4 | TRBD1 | TGTGCCAGCAGTTTAACACAGGGGCGCGCCGAGCAGTACTTC | CASSLTQGRAEQYF
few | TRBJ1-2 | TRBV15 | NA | TGTGCCACCAGCAGAGTTCCAGTGACTAACTATGGCTACACCTTC | CATSRVPVTNYGYTF
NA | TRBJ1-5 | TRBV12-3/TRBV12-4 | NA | TGTGCCAGCAGTTTAAATAGACAAGGCAATCAGCCCCAGCATTTT | CASSLNRQGNQPQHF
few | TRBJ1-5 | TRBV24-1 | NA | TGTGCCACCAGTGAGCGGGATCAGCCCCAGCATTTT | CATSERDQPQHF
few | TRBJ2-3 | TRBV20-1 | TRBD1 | TGCAGTGCTATGTCCCCGGACAGGACGGATACGCAGTATTTT | CSAMSPDRTDTQYF
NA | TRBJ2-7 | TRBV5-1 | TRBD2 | TGCGCCAGCAGCTTGCTCAGCGGGGCCTACGAGCAGTACTTC | CASSLLSGAYEQYF
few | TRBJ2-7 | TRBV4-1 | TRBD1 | TGCGCCAGCAGCCAACCAATTGTCCACAGGGGATCCTACGAGCAGTACTTC | CASSQPIVHRGSYEQYF
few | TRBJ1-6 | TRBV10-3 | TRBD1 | TGTGCCATCAGTGTCCAGGGGGCTCGGGATTCACCCCTCCACTTT | CAISVQGARDSPLHF
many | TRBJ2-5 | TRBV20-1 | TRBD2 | TGCAGTGCTAGCCCGGGGAGCGGGGGTGGAGAGACCCAGTACTTC | CSASPGSGGGETQYF
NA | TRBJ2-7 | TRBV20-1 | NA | TGCAGTGCTAGCCACACAGGAGACTACGAGCAGTACTTC | CSASHTGDYEQYF
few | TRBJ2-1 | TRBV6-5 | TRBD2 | TGTGCCAGCAGTTCGGGGGGGCTTCAGTTCTTC | CASSSGGLQFF
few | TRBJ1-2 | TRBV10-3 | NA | TGTGCCATCAGCCAAACAGCTGACTATGGCTACACCTTC | CAISQTADYGYTF
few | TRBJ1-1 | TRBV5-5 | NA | TGTGCCAGCAGCTGGGGCCAGGGGATTAAGGAAGCTTTCTTT | CASSWGQGIKEAFF
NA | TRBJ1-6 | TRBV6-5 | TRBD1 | TGTGCCAGCAGTTACTCGAAGGTGGCAGGGGGAAATAATTCACCCCTCCACTTT | CASSYSKVAGGNNSPLHF
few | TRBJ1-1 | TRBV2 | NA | TGTGCCAGCAGTGAGACGGACTATGAAGCTTTCTTT | CASSETDYEAFF
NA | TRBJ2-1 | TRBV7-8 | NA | TGTGCCAGCAGCTTCGGAAGCTCCTACAATGAGCAGTTCTTC | CASSFGSSYNEQFF
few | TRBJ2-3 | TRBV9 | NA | TGTGCCAGCAGCGTAGGAACTAGGCCCGGGGATACGCAGTATTTT | CASSVGTRPGDTQYF